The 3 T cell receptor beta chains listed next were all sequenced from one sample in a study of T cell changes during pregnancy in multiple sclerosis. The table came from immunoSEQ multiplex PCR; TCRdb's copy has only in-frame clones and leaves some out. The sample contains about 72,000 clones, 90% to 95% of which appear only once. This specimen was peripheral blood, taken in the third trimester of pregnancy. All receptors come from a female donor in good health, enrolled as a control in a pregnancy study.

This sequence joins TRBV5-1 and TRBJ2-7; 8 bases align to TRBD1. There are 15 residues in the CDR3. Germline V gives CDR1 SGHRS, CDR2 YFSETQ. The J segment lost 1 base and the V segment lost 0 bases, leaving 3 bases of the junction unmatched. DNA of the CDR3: TGCGCCAGCAGCTTGGGGGACAGGCAGTCCTACGAGCAGTACTTC. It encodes CASSLGDRQSYEQYF. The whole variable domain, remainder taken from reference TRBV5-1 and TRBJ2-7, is KAGVTQTPRYLIKTRGQQVTLSCSPISGHRSVSWYQQTPGQGLQFLFEYFSETQRNKGNFPGRFSGRQFSNSRSEMNVSTLELGDSALYLCASSLGDRQSYEQYFGPGTRLTVT.

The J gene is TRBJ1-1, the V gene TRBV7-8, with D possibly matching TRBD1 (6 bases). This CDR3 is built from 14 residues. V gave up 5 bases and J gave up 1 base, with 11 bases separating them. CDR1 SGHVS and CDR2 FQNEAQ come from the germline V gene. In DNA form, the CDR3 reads TGTGCCAGCAGCCAGGGACATACGAACACTGAAGCTTTCTTT. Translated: CASSQGHTNTEAFF.

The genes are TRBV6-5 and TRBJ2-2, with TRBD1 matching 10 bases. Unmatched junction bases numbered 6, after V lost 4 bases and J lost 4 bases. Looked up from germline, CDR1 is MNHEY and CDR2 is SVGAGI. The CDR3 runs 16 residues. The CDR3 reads CASSFGTGASTGELFF. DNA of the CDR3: TGTGCCAGCAGTTTCGGGACAGGGGCCTCCACCGGGGAGCTGTTTTTT.